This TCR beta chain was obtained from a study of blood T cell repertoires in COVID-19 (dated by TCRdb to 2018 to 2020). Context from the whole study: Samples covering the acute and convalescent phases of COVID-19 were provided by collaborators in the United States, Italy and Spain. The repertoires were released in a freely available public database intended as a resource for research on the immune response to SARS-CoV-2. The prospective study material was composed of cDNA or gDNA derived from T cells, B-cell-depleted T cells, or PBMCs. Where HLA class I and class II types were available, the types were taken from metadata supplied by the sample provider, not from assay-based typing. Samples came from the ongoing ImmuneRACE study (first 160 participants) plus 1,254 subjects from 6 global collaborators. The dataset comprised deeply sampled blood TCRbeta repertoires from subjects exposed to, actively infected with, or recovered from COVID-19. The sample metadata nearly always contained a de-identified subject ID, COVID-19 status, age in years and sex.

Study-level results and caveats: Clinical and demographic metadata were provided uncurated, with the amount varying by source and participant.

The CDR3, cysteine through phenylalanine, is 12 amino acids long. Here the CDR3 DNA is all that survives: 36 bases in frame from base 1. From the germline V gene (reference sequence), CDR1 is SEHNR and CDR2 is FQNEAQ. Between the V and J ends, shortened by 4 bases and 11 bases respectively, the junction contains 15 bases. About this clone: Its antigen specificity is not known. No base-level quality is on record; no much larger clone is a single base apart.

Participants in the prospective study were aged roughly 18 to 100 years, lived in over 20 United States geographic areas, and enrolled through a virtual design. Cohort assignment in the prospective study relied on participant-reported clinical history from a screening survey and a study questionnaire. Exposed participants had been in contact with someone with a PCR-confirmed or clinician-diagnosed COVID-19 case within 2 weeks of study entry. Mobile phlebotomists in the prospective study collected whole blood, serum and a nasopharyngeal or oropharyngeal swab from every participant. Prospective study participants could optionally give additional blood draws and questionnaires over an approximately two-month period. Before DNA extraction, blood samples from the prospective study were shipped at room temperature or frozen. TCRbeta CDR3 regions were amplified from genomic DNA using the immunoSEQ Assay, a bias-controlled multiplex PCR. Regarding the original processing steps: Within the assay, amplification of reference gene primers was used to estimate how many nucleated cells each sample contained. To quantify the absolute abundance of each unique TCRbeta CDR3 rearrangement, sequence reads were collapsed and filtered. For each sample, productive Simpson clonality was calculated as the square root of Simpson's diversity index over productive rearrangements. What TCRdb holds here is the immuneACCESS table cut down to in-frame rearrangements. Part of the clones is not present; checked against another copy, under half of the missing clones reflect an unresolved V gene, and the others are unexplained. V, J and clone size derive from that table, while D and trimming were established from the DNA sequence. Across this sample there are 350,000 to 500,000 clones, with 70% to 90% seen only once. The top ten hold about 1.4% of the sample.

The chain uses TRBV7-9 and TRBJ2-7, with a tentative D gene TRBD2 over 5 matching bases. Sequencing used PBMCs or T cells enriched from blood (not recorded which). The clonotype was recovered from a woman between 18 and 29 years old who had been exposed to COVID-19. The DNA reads TGTGCCAGCAGCTCCCCTGACGGGGAAAAGTACTTC. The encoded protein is CASSSPDGEKYF.